These 4 T cell receptor beta chains were sequenced from one sample in a study of regulatory T cells in long-lasting Graves disease. The authors built TCR beta libraries using iRepertoire HTBI primers and Arm-PCR of CDR3 regions. TCRdb reprocessed the multiplex PCR reads via MiXCR and lists one record per CDR3 protein. Among 520,000 or so distinct CDR3 sequences, 9.5% to 15% were seen once, and the ten largest hold over 7%. Time point described: newly diagnosed GD, antithyroid drugs for less than 3 months. PBMC-extracted RNA yielded the TCR library. Separately, the same data were catalogued under a study of T cells in Graves' hyperthyroidism and ophthalmopathy.

Sequences were derived from peripheral blood mononuclear cells (PBMCs), sampled at new diagnosis, from a patient treated with antithyroid drugs. These receptors originate from a woman aged 30 to 39 with Graves disease.

V usage is TRBV19 and J usage is TRBJ2-1; D possibly matches TRBD1 or TRBD2 (5 bases each). V was clipped by 5 bases and J by 0 bases, with 14 bases between them. CDR1 is LNHDA and CDR2 is SQIVND in the germline V gene (reference sequence). The CDR3 sequence is 16 residues long. The CDR3 loop reads CASSPWGFSSYNEQFF. The DNA for the CDR3 is TGTGCCAGTAGTCCTTGGGGGTTTAGCTCCTACAATGAGCAGTTCTTC.

This clonotype has a count of ten or more. The rearrangement uses TRBV5-1 and TRBJ2-5; D is tentatively TRBD1 or TRBD2 (5 bases each). The CDR3 runs 16 residues. Germline values: CDR1 SGHRS, CDR2 YFSETQ. Trimming removed 5 bases at V and 4 bases at J, with 21 bases between. The CDR3 nucleotides are TGCGCCAGCAGTCGCACCGGGACCCAACACCCAGAGACCCAGTACTTC. This sequence encodes CASSRTGTQHPETQYF.

In this sample, this clonotype turned up once. This may stem from a read error, because a much larger clone lies one nucleotide away. The CDR3 protein is CAISETEGGRYEQFF. CDR3 nucleotides: TGTGCCATCAGTGAGACAGAGGGAGGCCGGTACGAGCAGTTCTTC. This chain joins TRBV10-3 and TRBJ2-1, with D perhaps matching TRBD2 (6 bases). Trimming removed 2 bases at V and 10 bases at J, with 18 bases between. Germline V gene sequence: CDR1 ENHRY, CDR2 SYGVKD. CDR3 size: 15 residues.

This clonotype has a count of ten or more. The chain employs TRBV11-3 and TRBJ1-3, with 10 bases lining up with TRBD1. Per the germline V gene, CDR1 is SGHNT and CDR2 is YENEEA. CDR3 size: 15 residues. The V gene end was trimmed by 5 bases and the J gene end by 3 bases; junction bases not matched to a gene: 4. The DNA for the CDR3 is TGTGCCAGCAGCCCGGACAGGGGGGATGGAAACACCATATATTTT. Amino acid sequence: CASSPDRGDGNTIYF.